A single sample gave rise to the 30 T cell receptor beta chains below, sequenced in a study of identical twins. In TCRdb, the 5' RACE reads were re-called with MiXCR into one record per CDR3 protein. This sample has 470,000 or so distinct CDR3 sequences, with about 24% found just once. These data were also reused for a study on T cells expressing NK-cell markers.

Sequenced input: CD4+ T cells sorted from blood. Receptors were obtained from a woman in her late teens or twenties in good health.

The CDR3: CSARVTGSTDTQYF. The CDR3 DNA reads as TGCAGTGCTAGAGTAACAGGGAGCACAGATACGCAGTATTTT. The V call is TRBV20-1, the J call TRBJ2-3, with D perhaps TRBD1 (6 bases). CDR3 length equals 14 residues. Germline V lookup: CDR1 DFQATT, CDR2 SNEGSKA (reference sequence). Trimming took 1 base from V and 0 from J, leaving 8 bases between them.

This clonotype was seen a few times. This sequence joins TRBV20-1 and TRBJ2-3; TRBD1 or TRBD2 may be the D gene (5 bases each). Germline CDR1 and CDR2: DFQATT and SNEGSKA (reference sequence). V lost 0 bases, J lost 0 bases, and 10 bases lay in between. CDR3 length: 15 residues. The DNA of the CDR3 is TGCAGTGCTAGAGATCTGGGGACGAGCACAGATACGCAGTATTTT. As protein: CSARDLGTSTDTQYF.

The chain employs TRBV5-1 and TRBJ2-1, with TRBD2 matching over 7 bases. The length of the CDR3 is 14 residues. The germline CDR1 and CDR2 sequences are SGHRS and YFSETQ. The ends lost 0 bases at V and 9 bases at J; junction bases unmatched: 6. The CDR3 DNA reads as TGCGCCAGCAGCTTGGACCATACGGGGGGTGAGCAGTTCTTC. Amino acids: CASSLDHTGGEQFF. Drawing the rest from reference TRBV5-1 and TRBJ2-1, the complete variable domain is KAGVTQTPRYLIKTRGQQVTLSCSPISGHRSVSWYQQTPGQGLQFLFEYFSETQRNKGNFPGRFSGRQFSNSRSEMNVSTLELGDSALYLCASSLDHTGGEQFFGPGTRLTVL.

The sample holds a few counts of this clonotype. This rearrangement joins TRBV5-6 to TRBJ2-7; D is unclear. V gave up 2 bases and J gave up 4 bases, with 7 bases separating them. CDR1 and CDR2 from the germline V gene are SGHDT and YYEEEE. This CDR3 has 12 residues. CDR3 in DNA: TGTGCCAGCAGCTTTAGCCCATACGAGCAGTACTTC. It specifies CASSFSPYEQYF.

The chain has TRBV12-3 or TRBV12-4 and TRBJ2-3, with TRBD2 matching 7 bases. This CDR3 has 17 amino acids. Trimming at V came to 6 bases and at J to 6 bases, leaving 18 bases not matched to a gene. CDR3 region: CASSRPPLSAGVDTQYF. CDR3 in DNA: TGTGCCAGCAGCCGCCCACCTTTATCTGCGGGAGTGGATACGCAGTATTTT.

The table lists this clonotype with a few counts. V and J are TRBV12-3 or TRBV12-4 and TRBJ2-3; possible D gene TRBD2, 7 bases. The CDR3 contains 14 residues. The germline V and J ends were trimmed by 7 bases and 9 bases, with 20 bases remaining between them. CDR3 protein: CASTGGGGVETQYF. CDR3 nucleotides: TGTGCCAGCACCGGAGGGGGGGGGGTAGAGACGCAGTATTTT.

This rearrangement joins TRBV3-1 to TRBJ1-2; no definite D call. Trimming left V 1 base short and J 3 bases short, with 12 bases between. This CDR3 has 15 residues. Per the germline V gene, CDR1 is LGHDT and CDR2 is YNNKEL (reference sequence). DNA for the CDR3: TGTGCCAGCAGCCAAGGCGGGTCAGTCGACTATGGCTACACCTTC. Residues: CASSQGGSVDYGYTF.

The V call is TRBV6-4, the J call TRBJ1-4, with 8 bases matching TRBD1. CDR1 and CDR2 from the germline V gene are MRHNA and SNTAGT. The CDR3 has 15 amino acids. The J segment lost 7 bases and the V segment lost 4 bases, leaving 8 bases of the junction unmatched. The CDR3, as DNA: TGTGCCAGCAGTGTTTCCGGGACAGGCCTTGAAAAACTGTTTTTT. Its protein is CASSVSGTGLEKLFF.

This chain links TRBV27 with TRBJ2-7; the match to TRBD1 covers 10 bases. Germline CDR1 MNHEY, CDR2 SMNVEV (reference sequence). The V and J ends lost 4 bases and 7 bases, in that order; junction bases with no gene match: 10. The CDR3 loop spans 15 amino acids. This CDR3 reads CASSSRDRGLKEQYF. The CDR3 DNA is TGTGCCAGCAGTTCTAGGGACAGGGGTCTTAAAGAGCAGTACTTC.

The chain employs TRBV4-1 and TRBJ1-2, with D unclear. V was shortened by 1 base and J by 4 bases, with 10 bases between the two germline ends. The CDR3 extends over 14 amino acids. From germline, CDR1 is MGHRA and CDR2 YSYEKL. CDR3 sequence: CASSQATTFYGYTF. DNA of the CDR3: TGCGCCAGCAGCCAAGCCACCACTTTCTATGGCTACACCTTC.

The V call is TRBV29-1, the J call TRBJ2-1; TRBD2 might be the D (5 bases). V dropped 4 bases and J dropped 8 bases, with 15 bases sitting between them. This CDR3 spans 13 amino acids. Germline loops: CDR1 SQVTM, CDR2 ANQGSEA. The CDR3 DNA reads TGCAGCGTTGGTGGTCTAGCCGTCCATGAGCAGTTCTTC. Translation gives CSVGGLAVHEQFF.

The chain uses TRBV3-1 and TRBJ2-1; the D gene is possibly TRBD1 (5 bases). CDR1 is LGHDT and CDR2 is YNNKEL in the germline V gene (reference sequence). The CDR3 has 12 residues. V lost 5 bases, J lost 14 bases, and 16 bases lay in between. The CDR3 nucleotides are TGTGCCAGCAGCGAGCTCGGACAAAGCGAGTTCTTC. It translates to CASSELGQSEFF.

The rearrangement uses TRBV9 and TRBJ2-3; D perhaps matches TRBD1 (5 bases). This CDR3 contains 16 residues. V lost 0 bases and J 4 bases, leaving 15 bases between the germline ends. Germline lookup yields CDR1 SGDLS and CDR2 YYNGEE. The CDR3 protein is CASSVGTLQESDTQYF. The CDR3 DNA is TGTGCCAGCAGCGTAGGGACCTTACAGGAATCAGATACGCAGTATTTT.

The chain recombines TRBV6-1 with TRBJ2-1, with a tentative D call TRBD2 (6 bases). CDR3 size: 13 residues. The germline V gene encodes CDR1 MNHNS and CDR2 SASEGT. The V and J ends lost 7 bases and 8 bases respectively, with 15 bases between them. DNA for the CDR3: TGTGCCAGCATGGGAGGCCGTTCACATGAGCAGTTCTTC. Encoded protein: CASMGGRSHEQFF.

This rearrangement joins TRBV6-1 to TRBJ2-3, with a possible D match to TRBD2 (6 bases). CDR3 length: 15 amino acids. Trimming shortened V by 7 bases and J by 6 bases, and 20 bases separated the two germline ends. The germline gives CDR1 MNHNS, CDR2 SASEGT. The CDR3: CASILAALPGDTQYF. The CDR3 DNA follows: TGTGCCAGCATCTTAGCGGCACTCCCCGGGGATACGCAGTATTTT.

CDR3 DNA sequence: TGTGCCAGCAGCCTAACTAGCGGGGTCAACAATGAGCAGTTCTTC. Protein sequence: CASSLTSGVNNEQFF. The V call is TRBV11-2, the J call TRBJ2-1; 10 nucleotides align to TRBD2. V was pared by 5 bases and J by 5 bases, with 6 bases of the junction left unmatched. The CDR3 runs 15 residues. Per the germline V gene, CDR1 is SGHAT and CDR2 is FQNNGV.

This clonotype was observed many times. The chain is built from TRBV2 and TRBJ1-5, with D perhaps TRBD1 (5 bases). With 0 bases removed from V and 0 bases from J, the gap between germline ends came to 9 bases. CDR1 is SNHLY and CDR2 is FYNNEI in the germline V gene. This CDR3 is built from 16 residues. CDR3 region: CASSEARTFSNQPQHF. As DNA, the CDR3 is TGTGCCAGCAGTGAAGCCCGGACATTTAGCAATCAGCCCCAGCATTTT.

The rearrangement links TRBV15 to TRBJ2-7; a possible D gene is TRBD2 (6 bases). The CDR3 is 16 residues long. Germline assignment: CDR1 LNHNV and CDR2 YYDKDF (reference sequence). V lost 1 base to trimming and J lost 9 bases, with 22 bases between them. CDR3 in DNA: TGTGCCACCAGCAGAGGAGCCGGGACTCTCGGCAGAGGGCAGTACTTC. As protein: CATSRGAGTLGRGQYF.

This clonotype has more than one count but fewer than ten. The chain combines TRBV29-1 with TRBJ2-7; 12 positions match TRBD2. Germline V gene data show CDR1 as SQVTM and CDR2 as ANQGSEA. Losses at the gene ends were 8 bases for V and 4 bases for J; bases not matched to a gene: 15. This CDR3 is built from 16 residues. Here the CDR3 DNA reads TGCAGCTTTTCCCGGTCCCGACTAGCGGGAGATTACGAGCAGTACTTC. It specifies CSFSRSRLAGDYEQYF.

The J gene is TRBJ2-7, the V gene TRBV6-1, with 7 nucleotides matching TRBD2. Germline V gene lookup returns CDR1 MNHNS and CDR2 SASEGT. The length of the CDR3 is 14 residues. V was pared by 6 bases and J by 5 bases, with 10 bases of the junction left unmatched. The CDR3 loop reads CASRQPGLSNEQYF. CDR3 sequence (DNA): TGTGCCAGCAGGCAACCGGGACTAAGCAACGAGCAGTACTTC.

This clonotype was picked up many times. CDR3 residues: CATSDPGVADTQYF. CDR3 nucleotide sequence: TGTGCCACCAGTGATCCAGGGGTTGCAGATACGCAGTATTTT. The rearrangement joins TRBV24-1 to TRBJ2-3; a weak D match, TRBD1 (6 bases). Trimming left V 3 bases short and J 4 bases short, with 10 bases between. The CDR3 totals 14 residues. The germline CDR1 and CDR2 sequences are KGHDR and SFDVKD.

The rearrangement uses TRBV2 and TRBJ2-7, with D uncertain. The CDR3 spans 13 residues. The germline gives CDR1 SNHLY, CDR2 FYNNEI. The V and J ends lost 7 bases and 2 bases respectively, with 12 bases between them. CDR3 bases: TGTGCCAGCAACACAGACCTAACCTACGAGCAGTACTTC. Its protein product is CASNTDLTYEQYF.

This clonotype has more than one count but fewer than ten. V gene TRBV10-3 combines with J gene TRBJ2-7, with no clear D. Trimming took 3 bases from V and 0 from J, leaving 6 bases between them. The CDR3 is 13 amino acids. Germline V gives CDR1 ENHRY, CDR2 SYGVKD. CDR3 coding DNA: TGTGCCATCAGTGAAGGCCACTCCTACGAGCAGTACTTC. This translates into CAISEGHSYEQYF.

This clonotype appeared a few times. V and J are TRBV2 and TRBJ1-1, with 8 bases lining up with TRBD1. This CDR3 contains 16 residues. Germline V gives CDR1 SNHLY, CDR2 FYNNEI. The junction had 8 bases not matched to a gene; V was cut back by 3 bases and J by 2 bases. CDR3 sequence (DNA): TGTGCCAGCAGTGATAACAGGGGGGGATTTAACACTGAAGCTTTCTTT. This encodes CASSDNRGGFNTEAFF.

This sequence joins TRBV3-1 and TRBJ2-1; D gene uncertain. Trimming shortened V by 2 bases and J by 5 bases, and 4 bases separated the two germline ends. Per the germline V gene, CDR1 is LGHDT and CDR2 is YNNKEL (reference sequence). The CDR3 loop spans 12 amino acids. The CDR3 loop reads CASSQYDNEQFF. DNA for the CDR3: TGTGCCAGCAGCCAATACGACAATGAGCAGTTCTTC.

This clonotype has a handful of counts. The chain combines TRBV5-1 with TRBJ2-3; 12 nucleotides line up with TRBD1. CDR1 and CDR2 (germline): SGHRS, YFSETQ. V lost 4 bases and J lost 5; bases outside the gene matches: 5. The CDR3 loop spans 15 amino acids. CDR3 bases: TGCGCCAGCAGCCCGGGACAGGGGGCAGGAGATACGCAGTATTTT. Encoded protein: CASSPGQGAGDTQYF.

A few counts support this clonotype. This chain links TRBV9 with TRBJ2-1, with D unresolved. The V gene lost 2 bases and the J gene lost 1 base, with 13 bases spanning the gap. Per the germline V gene, CDR1 is SGDLS and CDR2 is YYNGEE. The length of the CDR3 is 16 residues. The CDR3 region has the DNA TGTGCCAGCAGCGTTCGGGCGGCACCATCCTACAATGAGCAGTTCTTC. Amino acid sequence: CASSVRAAPSYNEQFF.

The chain uses TRBV5-1 and TRBJ2-2; 9 positions agree with TRBD1. V dropped 0 bases and J dropped 6; count of bases not matched to a gene: 3. CDR1 is SGHRS, CDR2 YFSETQ, per germline. This CDR3 spans 15 amino acids. Written as DNA, the CDR3 is TGCGCCAGCAGCTTGGCGGGACAGGGTTCCGGGGAGCTGTTTTTT. It is translated as CASSLAGQGSGELFF.

This clonotype was seen only a few times. The chain employs TRBV12-3 or TRBV12-4 and TRBJ2-5, with 7 positions matching TRBD2. The CDR3 has 12 amino acids. Trimming at V came to 3 bases and at J to 9 bases, leaving 4 bases not matched to a gene. CDR3 DNA: TGTGCCAGCAGTTTGGGGAGGGAGTCCCAGTACTTC. It encodes CASSLGRESQYF.

This clonotype was observed a handful of times. The chain couples TRBV10-1 to TRBJ2-3; D is unclear. Trimming left V 2 bases short and J 1 base short, with 7 bases between. The CDR3 runs 14 residues. The germline V gene encodes CDR1 WNHNN and CDR2 SYGVQD (reference sequence). Written as DNA, the CDR3 is TGCGCCAGCAGTGAGGAACGGGGCACAGATACGCAGTATTTT. It is translated as CASSEERGTDTQYF.